This T cell receptor beta chain was sequenced for a study of T cells after posttransplantation cyclophosphamide. Study-level findings and limits: Blood and skin or GI T cell repertoires showed limited TRB overlap. Recipient CMV seropositivity and CMV reactivation strongly tracked TRB clonality. Later post-transplant blood repertoires were often dominated by donor CD8+ memory clones.

The naive gate required viable CD3+CD4+ or CD3+CD8+ cells with CCR7+CD45RA+CD45RO-CD95-CD27+CD28+ phenotype. The related graft donor's blood sample was taken on the day of bone marrow donation. This clone was observed a handful of times. Its antigen remains unidentified. Repertoires were generated with immunoSEQ multiplex PCR, while TCRdb's copy carries only in-frame clones and drops some. Of about 16,000 clones listed, 90% to 95% are singletons. Germline V gene data show CDR1 as MNHEY and CDR2 as SVGAGI. CDR3 size: 14 residues. Trimming took 6 bases from V and 5 from J, leaving 16 bases between them. This chain links TRBV6-5 with TRBJ1-1; D gene unclear. The sample was naive CD4+ T cells sorted from blood. The receptor was isolated from a woman aged 50 to 60 in good health and a related stem cell transplant donor. The CDR3 nucleotides are TGTGCCAGCAGCTCGACATTCCGGACTACTGAAGCTTTCTTT. Translating gives CASSSTFRTTEAFF.